Presented here are 22 T cell receptor beta chains from one specimen sequenced in a study of T cell repertoires in aging, cancer and after chemotherapy. TRB rearrangements spanning V, D and J were amplified using mixed TRB-A/B primers. TCRdb redid the calling of the multiplex PCR reads with MiXCR, one entry per CDR3 protein. The table lists around 2,100 distinct CDR3 sequences, roughly 31% of them singletons. The template was genomic DNA from peripheral blood, not RNA. The sequencing input was blood. The receptors stem from a human donor with a solid tumor.

V usage is TRBV19 and J usage is TRBJ2-3; no definite D call. This CDR3 has 16 amino acids. Trimming left V 5 bases short and J 0 bases short, with 15 bases between. Germline-derived CDR1 and CDR2 are LNHDA and SQIVND (reference sequence). The CDR3 loop reads CASSPIGDASTDTQYF. CDR3 nucleotides: TGTGCCAGTAGTCCTATAGGCGATGCTAGCACAGATACGCAGTATTTT.

This clonotype is labeled medium-sized. J is TRBJ2-7 and V is TRBV6-2 or TRBV6-3; 10 bases align to TRBD1. Trimming removed 6 bases from V and 6 bases from J; junction bases left unmatched: 8. This CDR3 has 14 amino acids. Germline V lookup: CDR1 MNHEY, CDR2 SVGEGT. The CDR3, as DNA: TGTGCCAGCAGAGCCGGGACAGGGGTCCGCGAGCAGTACGTC. Protein: CASRAGTGVREQYV.

This clonotype was picked up a small number of times. This sequence joins TRBV7-4 and TRBJ2-7; D is unresolved. Trimming removed 4 bases at V and 0 bases at J, with 4 bases between. This CDR3 spans 12 amino acids. Germline V gene data show CDR1 as SGHVT and CDR2 as SQSDAQ. The CDR3 protein is CASSSSSYEQYF. The CDR3 DNA reads TGTGCCAGCAGCTCAAGCTCCTACGAGCAGTACTTC. Full variable domain (rest looked up from reference TRBV7-4 and TRBJ2-7): GAGVSQSPRYKVAKRGRDVALRCDSISGHVTLYWYRQTLGQGSEVLTYSQSDAQRDKSGRPSGRFSAERPERSVSTLKIQRTEQGDSAVYLCASSSSSYEQYFGPGTRLTVT.

This clonotype is termed medium-sized (0.01 to 0.1%). V usage is TRBV11-3 and J usage is TRBJ2-1; TRBD1 is a possible D gene (5 bases). Germline V lookup: CDR1 SGHNT, CDR2 YENEEA. Trimming left V 0 bases short and J 0 bases short, with 18 bases between. The CDR3 is made up of 19 amino acids. The CDR3 sequence is CASSLEGPYSLSSYNEQFF. CDR3 sequence (DNA): TGTGCCAGCAGCTTAGAGGGGCCCTATTCCCTGAGCTCCTACAATGAGCAGTTCTTC.

This clonotype was seen more than once but under ten times. The chain links TRBV18 to TRBJ2-7; TRBD2 aligns across 7 bases. After removal of 5 bases from V and 2 bases from J, the junction contained 3 bases not matched to a gene. The V gene's germline CDR1 is KGHSH and CDR2 LQKENI. There are 13 residues in the CDR3. The CDR3 DNA reads TGTGCCAGCTCAAGCGGGGCGGCCTACGAGCAGTACGTC. Protein: CASSSGAAYEQYV.

By sample share, this clonotype is large. V usage is TRBV6-5 and J usage is TRBJ2-7; 7 nucleotides agree with TRBD2. In germline, CDR1 is MNHEY, CDR2 SVGAGI. The CDR3 loop spans 14 amino acids. The ends lost 5 bases at V and 7 bases at J; junction bases unmatched: 11. The CDR3 spells CASSPRTEAGEQYV. CDR3 nucleotide sequence: TGTGCCAGCAGTCCCCGGACCGAAGCGGGGGAGCAGTACGTC.

By share, this clonotype ranks as large (0.1 to 1%). The J gene is TRBJ2-3, the V gene TRBV29-1; D possibly uses TRBD1 or TRBD2 (6 bases each). CDR1 SQVTM and CDR2 ANQGSEA come from the germline V gene. Trimming pared 2 bases from V and 8 bases from J, leaving 17 bases between. This CDR3 region has 14 residues. In DNA form, the CDR3 reads TGCAGCGTTGAAATCAATGAGGAGGGGGTTACGCAGTATTTT. This gives the protein CSVEINEEGVTQYF.

By share of the sample, this clonotype is medium-sized. The chain recombines TRBV6-6 with TRBJ1-4; 7 bases are a match to TRBD1. CDR3 length equals 15 residues. Trimming at V came to 5 bases and at J to 4 bases, leaving 7 bases not matched to a gene. Germline values: CDR1 MNHNY, CDR2 SVGAGI (reference sequence). The CDR3 nucleotides are TGTGCCAGCAGTCGCGCGGGACAGTATAATGAAAAACTGTTTTTT. This gives the protein CASSRAGQYNEKLFF.

The chain is built from TRBV11-2 and TRBJ2-7; D possibly corresponds to TRBD1 (6 bases). Per the germline V gene, CDR1 is SGHAT and CDR2 is FQNNGV. There are 13 residues in the CDR3. V gave up 6 bases and J gave up 2 bases, with 11 bases separating them. The CDR3 sequence: CASSQGLPYEQYV. The CDR3 region has the DNA TGTGCCAGCAGTCAGGGGCTACCCTACGAGCAGTACGTC.

Here the CDR3 DNA reads TGCAGTGCTAGCCAGGGACCGCTGCACACCGGGGAGCTGTTTTTT. Translation gives CSASQGPLHTGELFF. The V call is TRBV20-1, the J call TRBJ2-2, with D perhaps given as TRBD1 or TRBD2 (5 bases each). Between the trimmed V and J ends, which lost 3 bases and 3 bases, there was a span of 14 bases. CDR1 is DFQATT, CDR2 SNEGSKA, per germline (reference sequence). The CDR3 contains 15 residues.

A word on this clonotype: A much more abundant neighbour one base away suggests this may be a read error. J is TRBJ2-7 and V is TRBV6-6; 7 positions match TRBD2. Trimming removed 6 bases from V and 1 base from J; junction bases left unmatched: 18. The CDR3 spans 18 residues. The germline gives CDR1 MNHNY, CDR2 SVGAGI (reference sequence). The DNA for the CDR3 is TGTGCCAGCAGAGTTGGCGGGAGTATCCACACTAATTCCTACGAGCAGTACGTC. Translated: CASRVGGSIHTNSYEQYV.

This clonotype was recorded a few times. The rearrangement joins TRBV5-4 to TRBJ2-1; 9 nucleotides line up with TRBD1. Germline trimming cut 4 bases from V and 2 bases from J; bases unmatched to any gene: 7. The CDR3 contains 16 residues. CDR1 is SGHNT, CDR2 YYREEE, per germline (reference sequence). For the CDR3, the DNA is TGTGCCAGCAGCCCCAGCCGGGACAGGGCCTACAATGAGCAGTTCTTC. This gives the protein CASSPSRDRAYNEQFF.

To note about this clonotype: One end of the junction varies from germline; a read error may be responsible. The rearrangement joins TRBV19 to TRBJ2-2; the D gene is possibly TRBD2 (5 bases). This CDR3 is built from 13 residues. Germline lookup yields CDR1 LNHDA and CDR2 SQIVND (reference sequence). Written as DNA, the CDR3 is TGTGCCAGTAGTATAAGCGACACCGGGGATCTGTTTTTT. Its translation is CASSISDTGDLFF.

Notes on this clonotype: This could be a read error, since a much larger clone is one nucleotide away. This chain joins TRBV6-5 and TRBJ1-5, with D uncertain. The CDR3 is made up of 13 amino acids. Germline V CDR1 and CDR2: MNHEY, SVGAGI. In nucleotides, the CDR3 is TGTGACAGCAGTTACAATAGCAATCAGCCCCAGCATTTT. It translates to CDSSYNSNQPQHF.

This chain connects TRBV19 to TRBJ2-6, with D perhaps matching TRBD2 (7 bases). V lost 3 bases, J lost 2 bases, and 20 bases lay in between. Germline V lookup: CDR1 LNHDA, CDR2 SQIVND (reference sequence). This CDR3 comprises 19 residues. Here the CDR3 reads CASSIAGADFSTGANVLTF. The CDR3 bases are TGTGCCAGTAGTATTGCGGGGGCGGACTTTAGCACTGGGGCCAACGTCCTGACTTTC.

To note about this clonotype: Possible read error: a much larger clone is one base away. CDR3 bases: TGTGCCAGCAGCCATGACAGGGGTACCTACAATGAGCAGTTCTTC. This translates into CASSHDRGTYNEQFF. V usage is TRBV5-6 and J usage is TRBJ2-1; 8 bases match TRBD1. V trimming: 4 bases; J trimming: 2 bases; junction bases outside the gene matches: 5. Germline V gene lookup returns CDR1 SGHDT and CDR2 YYEEEE. The CDR3 length is 15 residues. The whole variable domain, filled in from reference TRBV5-6 and TRBJ2-1, reads DAGVTQSPTHLIKTRGQQVTLRCSPKSGHDTVSWYQQALGQGPQFIFQYYEEEERQRGNFPDRFSGHQFPNYSSELNVNALLLGDSALYLCASSHDRGTYNEQFFGPGTRLTVL.

V gene TRBV19 combines with J gene TRBJ2-1, with 10 bases matching TRBD1. CDR1 and CDR2 from the germline V gene are LNHDA and SQIVND (reference sequence). CDR3 length: 15 amino acids. Trimming took 5 bases from V and 7 from J; bases not matched to a gene: 8. Written as DNA, the CDR3 is TGTGCCAGTAGTTTCGCGGACAGGGGGGGGAATGAGCAGTTCTTC. Translating it yields CASSFADRGGNEQFF. The whole variable domain, remainder taken from reference TRBV19 and TRBJ2-1, is DGGITQSPKYLFRKEGQNVTLSCEQNLNHDAMYWYRQDPGQGLRLIYYSQIVNDFQKGDIAEGYSVSREKKESFPLTVTSAQKNPTAFYLCASSFADRGGNEQFFGPGTRLTVL.

Sample share makes this clonotype medium-sized. This chain links TRBV6-5 with TRBJ1-1; D unresolved. This CDR3 spans 14 amino acids. Germline loops: CDR1 MNHEY, CDR2 SVGAGI. V dropped 0 bases and J dropped 1 base, with 6 bases sitting between them. The CDR3 DNA sequence: TGTGCCAGCAGTTACTCGTCGGCGAACACTGAAGCTTTCTTT. Translation: CASSYSSANTEAFF.

The gene calls are TRBV7-2 and TRBJ1-2; TRBD1 matches at 9 bases. CDR1 SGHTA and CDR2 FQGNSA come from the germline V gene. This CDR3 region has 16 residues. J was trimmed by 8 bases and V by 6 bases; bases with no gene match: 16. Written as DNA, the CDR3 is TGTGCCAGCAGATGGGCCGCTAGGGACAGGGTGGGCGGCTACACCTTC. It translates to CASRWAARDRVGGYTF.

Note on this clonotype: Given a much more abundant clone one base away, this may be a read error. This rearrangement joins TRBV6-6 to TRBJ2-1; 9 bases line up with TRBD2. Germline values: CDR1 MNHNY, CDR2 SVGAGI (reference sequence). J gave up 11 bases and V 5 bases, and 16 bases lay outside the gene matches. The CDR3 has 16 amino acids. CDR3 protein: CASSPLLSGRRNKQFF. CDR3 nucleotide sequence: TGTGCCAGCAGTCCCCTCCTTAGCGGGAGAAGGAATAAGCAGTTCTTC.

Judged by abundance, this clonotype is medium-sized. The chain is built from TRBV6-1 and TRBJ2-3; unclear D gene. V lost 1 base and J 2 bases, leaving 10 bases between the germline ends. Germline V gene sequence: CDR1 MNHNS, CDR2 SASEGT. The length of the CDR3 is 15 residues. The CDR3 nucleotides read TGTGCCAGCAGTGAAGGTTTAGGGAACACAGATACGCAGTATTTT. It yields the protein CASSEGLGNTDTQYF.

The chain is built from TRBV19 and TRBJ2-2; D not certain. Trimming removed 0 bases at V and 8 bases at J, with 10 bases between. The CDR3 extends over 14 amino acids. The germline V gene has CDR1 LNHDA and CDR2 SQIVND (reference sequence). CDR3 loop: CASSIDPLRGELFF. CDR3 bases: TGTGCCAGTAGTATAGATCCCCTTAGGGGGGAGCTGTTTTTT.